The rows below give T cell receptor beta chains drawn from one sample of a study of T cell responses to AZD1222 COVID-19 vaccine. The protocol was immunoSEQ multiplex PCR, while the TCRdb copy is restricted to in-frame clones and leaves out a portion. The table includes about 140,000 clones, over 85% detected once. Material: peripheral blood, obtained on day 0 of AZD1222 vaccination. The receptors shown here come from an adult in good health. CDR3s include the opening cysteine and the closing phenylalanine or tryptophan. D genes are given only for firm matches. The size field is filled for only some rows; it gives once, few, many or a size class.

d_call	v_call	j_call	clone_size	cdr3_aa	cdr3_nt
TRBD1	TRBV5-1	TRBJ1-1	.	CASSVTGDRGTEAFF	TGCGCCAGCAGCGTTACAGGGGATCGAGGCACTGAAGCTTTCTTT
TRBD2	TRBV13	TRBJ2-3	.	CASSLRFGGRADFADTQYF	TGTGCCAGCAGCTTACGGTTTGGCGGGAGGGCCGATTTCGCAGATACGCAGTATTTT
.	TRBV7-9	TRBJ2-1	.	CASSLGGGISLSYNEQFF	TGTGCCAGCAGCTTAGGAGGAGGTATATCCCTTTCTTACAATGAGCAGTTCTTC
.	TRBV24-1	TRBJ1-2	.	CATSDLRTTWGYTF	TGTGCCACCAGTGATTTGCGTACAACTTGGGGCTACACCTTC
.	TRBV11-2	TRBJ2-3	.	CASSLDPSSVDTQYF	TGTGCCAGCAGCTTAGACCCCTCTAGTGTAGATACGCAGTATTTT
TRBD2	TRBV11-2	TRBJ2-7	.	CASSSGPGLGAYEQYF	TGTGCCAGCAGCTCCGGGCCGGGACTAGGGGCCTACGAGCAGTACTTC
.	TRBV5-1	TRBJ2-7	.	CASSSNSGGAGEQYF	TGCGCCAGCAGCTCGAACTCTGGGGGAGCGGGCGAGCAGTACTTC
TRBD2	TRBV3-1/TRBV3-2	TRBJ2-1	.	CASSQDSGILDNEQFF	TGTGCCAGCAGCCAAGATAGCGGGATATTAGACAATGAGCAGTTCTTC
.	TRBV25-1	TRBJ2-7	.	CASSEYFSYEQYF	TGTGCCAGCAGTGAGTATTTCTCCTACGAGCAGTACTTC
TRBD2	TRBV6-6	TRBJ2-3	.	CASSYAAGDTDTQYF	TGTGCCAGCAGTTACGCCGCGGGAGACACAGATACGCAGTATTTT
.	TRBV3-1/TRBV3-2	TRBJ1-5	.	CASSQIPRGPQHF	TGTGCCAGCAGCCAGATCCCCCGAGGGCCCCAGCATTTT
.	TRBV18	TRBJ2-3	.	CASSRESTDTQYF	TGTGCCAGCTCACGCGAGTCCACAGATACGCAGTATTTT
.	TRBV5-6	TRBJ1-5	.	CASSLGGGQPQHF	TGTGCCAGCAGCTTGGGTGGAGGTCAGCCCCAGCATTTT
.	TRBV30	TRBJ2-5	.	CAWTQQETQYF	TGTGCCTGGACCCAACAAGAGACCCAGTACTTC
.	TRBV30	TRBJ1-2	.	CAWIARGRYGYTF	TGTGCCTGGATTGCCCGGGGTCGGTATGGCTACACCTTC
TRBD1	TRBV19	TRBJ1-1	.	CASKRTGGTEAFF	TGTGCCAGTAAGAGAACAGGGGGCACTGAAGCTTTCTTT
.	TRBV27	TRBJ2-7	.	CASSLAGTANLLEQYF	TGTGCCAGCAGCCTTGCAGGGACGGCTAACCTACTCGAGCAGTACTTC
TRBD2	TRBV7-8	TRBJ2-1	.	CASSLEGLAGVSEQFF	TGTGCCAGCAGCTTAGAGGGACTAGCGGGAGTAAGTGAGCAGTTCTTC
.	TRBV5-1	TRBJ1-2	.	CASSLSDTPSDLNYGYTF	TGCGCCAGCAGCCTATCGGACACACCCTCGGATTTGAACTATGGCTACACCTTC
TRBD2	TRBV7-8	TRBJ2-1	once	CASSYPQGLAGVEAYNEQFF	TGTGCCAGCAGCTACCCGCAGGGACTAGCGGGAGTCGAGGCCTACAATGAGCAGTTCTTC
.	TRBV19	TRBJ1-3	.	CASSGAKGNTIYF	TGTGCCAGCTCAGGGGCGAAAGGAAACACCATATATTTT
.	TRBV2	TRBJ1-5	.	CASRPRDTDQPQHF	TGTGCCAGCAGACCAAGGGACACCGATCAGCCCCAGCATTTT
.	TRBV19	TRBJ1-2	.	CASTRQPTAGGYTF	TGTGCCAGTACCAGACAGCCCACCGCGGGTGGCTACACCTTC
.	TRBV6-1	TRBJ1-4	.	CASSEASPGREKLFF	TGTGCCAGCAGTGAAGCATCGCCAGGGAGAGAAAAACTGTTTTTT
TRBD1	TRBV19	TRBJ2-7	.	CASSRRPGQGYEQYF	TGTGCCAGTAGTAGACGACCGGGACAGGGCTACGAGCAGTACTTC
TRBD1	TRBV9	TRBJ2-7	.	CASSETGGNYEQYF	TGTGCCAGCAGCGAGACAGGGGGCAACTACGAGCAGTACTTC
TRBD2	TRBV5-1	TRBJ2-1	.	CASREGAGGADEQFF	TGCGCCAGCAGGGAAGGAGCGGGAGGGGCGGATGAGCAGTTCTTC
.	TRBV19	TRBJ2-1	once	CASRDYSYNEQFF	TGTGCCAGTAGGGACTACTCCTACAATGAGCAGTTCTTC
TRBD1	TRBV6-2/TRBV6-3	TRBJ2-7	.	CASSYGPGQDSYEQYF	TGTGCCAGCAGTTACGGCCCCGGACAGGACTCCTACGAGCAGTACTTC
.	TRBV12-3/TRBV12-4	TRBJ1-1	.	CASSLGFYTEAFF	TGTGCCAGCAGTTTAGGATTTTACACTGAAGCTTTCTTT
TRBD1	TRBV9	TRBJ2-1	.	CASEGTGFENEQFF	TGTGCCAGCGAGGGGACAGGGTTTGAGAATGAGCAGTTCTTC
TRBD1	TRBV28	TRBJ2-1	.	CASSLRDSSYNEQFF	TGTGCCAGCAGTTTGAGGGACAGCTCCTACAATGAGCAGTTCTTC
.	TRBV21-1	TRBJ2-7	.	CASSPKSGQVSYEQYF	TGTGCCAGCAGCCCCAAATCAGGACAGGTCTCCTACGAGCAGTACTTC